These 18 T cell receptor beta chains were all obtained from the same sample, sequenced in a study of beta chain features in type 1 diabetes listed by TCRdb under 2018. The method was the immunoSEQ multiplex PCR assay. All of the isolated RNA was reverse transcribed with the High Capacity cDNA Reverse Transcription Kit, so expressed TCRB transcripts were sequenced. In its TCRdb copy, this immuneACCESS table keeps in-frame sequences only and misses some clones. Where compared with another copy, unresolved V genes explain less than half of these, and the others have no known cause. This sample holds about 320,000 clones; 14% were observed only once. The top ten constitute more than 6.5% of the sample. The sequenced sample was central memory CD4+ T cells from blood. The origin of the receptors is a man aged 25-45 years in good health.

This chain uses TRBV4-3 with TRBJ2-1, with 10 bases lining up with TRBD1. Trimming took 4 bases from V and 4 from J; bases not matched to a gene: 4. Germline CDR1 LGHNA, CDR2 YSLEER. This CDR3 spans 15 amino acids. Here the CDR3 reads CASSRDRGVYNEQFF. In DNA form, the CDR3 reads TGCGCCAGCAGCCGGGACAGGGGTGTTTACAATGAGCAGTTCTTC.

The chain is built from TRBV7-8 and TRBJ1-2; a weak D match, TRBD1 (6 bases). V lost 2 bases to trimming and J lost 8 bases, with 18 bases between them. The CDR3 contains 15 residues. Germline V lookup: CDR1 SGHVS, CDR2 FQNEAQ. CDR3 residues: CASSLTSGRGQGYTF. The CDR3 region has the DNA TGTGCCAGCAGCTTAACTTCCGGCAGGGGTCAGGGCTACACCTTC.

The chain links TRBV7-7 to TRBJ2-3, with D uncertain. CDR1 and CDR2 from the germline V gene are SSHAT and FNYEAQ (reference sequence). With 1 base removed from V and 6 bases from J, the gap between germline ends came to 14 bases. The CDR3 totals 15 residues. The CDR3 loop is CASSLDMGRRDTQYF. The DNA of the CDR3 is TGTGCCAGCAGCTTAGACATGGGTCGTAGGGATACGCAGTATTTT.

This clone turned up a few times. The chain couples TRBV4-3 to TRBJ2-1; no clear D. The V gene lost 1 base and the J gene lost 4 bases, with 5 bases spanning the gap. The CDR3 covers 13 residues. From germline, CDR1 is LGHNA and CDR2 YSLEER. CDR3 nucleotides: TGCGCCAGCAGCCAAGCCCAATACAATGAGCAGTTCTTC. Its translation: CASSQAQYNEQFF.

This clone was recorded a few times. Here the CDR3 DNA reads TGTGCCAGCAGACCGACAGGGAAGTTTGGAGAGACCCAGTACTTC. Translation gives CASRPTGKFGETQYF. This chain links TRBV7-2 with TRBJ2-5, with TRBD1 matching 7 bases. Looked up from germline, CDR1 is SGHTA and CDR2 is FQGNSA. The CDR3 is 15 residues long. V gave up 6 bases and J gave up 4 bases; unmatched junction bases: 11. Filled out from reference TRBV7-2 and TRBJ2-5, the complete variable domain reads GAGVSQSPSNKVTEKGKDVELRCDPISGHTALYWYRQSLGQGLEFLIYFQGNSAPDKSGLPSDRFSAERTGGSVSTLTIQRTQQEDSAVYLCASRPTGKFGETQYFGPGTRLLVL.

The rearrangement uses TRBV6-5 and TRBJ2-7; 8 bases agree with TRBD2. The CDR3 sequence is 14 residues long. The germline CDR1 and CDR2 sequences are MNHEY and SVGAGI. J lost 7 bases, V lost 8 bases, and 13 bases had no gene match. The CDR3 region is CASAAGGGPREQYV. Written as DNA, the CDR3 is TGTGCCAGCGCGGCGGGGGGAGGGCCTCGTGAGCAGTACGTC.

The rearrangement joins TRBV9 to TRBJ2-5; D is unclear. Germline V gene data show CDR1 as SGDLS and CDR2 as YYNGEE. This CDR3 contains 14 residues. The ends were cut back, 3 bases at V and 5 bases at J, with 14 bases in the middle. The CDR3 loop reads CASSAGNVVETQYF. The CDR3 bases are TGTGCCAGCAGCGCCGGCAACGTAGTGGAGACCCAGTACTTC.

The chain recombines TRBV4-1 with TRBJ2-7; no firm D call. Germline loops: CDR1 MGHRA, CDR2 YSYEKL. V lost 0 bases to trimming and J lost 2 bases, with 5 bases between them. This CDR3 has 13 amino acids. The CDR3 DNA reads TGCGCCAGCAGCCAAGAAGGGACCTACGAGCAGTACTTC. As protein: CASSQEGTYEQYF.

This clone came up many times. This sequence joins TRBV11-3 and TRBJ2-2; D remains ambiguous. This CDR3 comprises 14 residues. V was trimmed by 5 bases and J by 4 bases, leaving 11 bases between them. Germline V CDR1 and CDR2: SGHNT, YENEEA. For the CDR3, the DNA is TGTGCCAGCAGCCATGGCCCGGTCACCGGGGAGCTGTTTTTT. It codes for CASSHGPVTGELFF.

This clone was detected a few times. A much larger clone lies a single base off, so this may be a read error. This rearrangement joins TRBV21-1 to TRBJ1-1; the table calls TRBD1, which could not be checked here. TRBV21-1 has pseudogene status. The CDR3 sequence is 17 residues long. CDR3 DNA sequence: TGTGCCAGCAGCAAAGCTCGTGGAAGGGGACAGAACACTGAAGCTTTCTTT. Protein sequence: CASSKARGRGQNTEAFF.

As for this clone: At one end, the junction sequence differs from germline, possibly due to a read error. This chain connects TRBV5-4 to TRBJ2-6; no clear D gene. CDR3 length: 16 amino acids. Germline CDR1 SGHNT, CDR2 YYREEE (reference sequence). The CDR3 DNA reads as TGTGCCAGCAGCCGAAAACTCCAGTCTGGGGTCAACGTCCTGACTTTC. Its translation: CASSRKLQSGVNVLTF.

The CDR3 region has the DNA TGCGCCAGCAGCCAAGATCAGACTAGCTACAATGAGCAGTTCTTC. Its translation is CASSQDQTSYNEQFF. The V and J genes are TRBV4-3 and TRBJ2-1, with D tentatively TRBD2 (6 bases). V was clipped by 0 bases and J by 3 bases, with 9 bases between them. The CDR3 runs to 15 residues. Germline-derived CDR1 and CDR2 are LGHNA and YSLEER.

This chain links TRBV5-1 with TRBJ2-5; a possible D gene is TRBD2 (6 bases). CDR1 and CDR2 (germline): SGHRS, YFSETQ. V was clipped by 1 base and J by 1 base, with 11 bases between them. The CDR3 length is 15 residues. The CDR3 coding sequence is TGCGCCAGCAGCTTGCTGGTGGGGGGCCAAGAGACCCAGTACTTC. Its translation is CASSLLVGGQETQYF.

This clone has only a few counts. The chain couples TRBV20-1 to TRBJ2-4; no clear D gene. The length of the CDR3 is 11 residues. Germline lookup yields CDR1 DFQATT and CDR2 SNEGSKA (reference sequence). Trimming pared 1 base from V and 6 bases from J, leaving 4 bases between. CDR3 loop: CSARVGNIQYF. The DNA of the CDR3 is TGCAGTGCTAGAGTAGGAAACATTCAGTACTTC.

In this sample, this clone turned up a few times. The gene calls are TRBV11-2 and TRBJ1-5; maybe TRBD1 (6 bases). The CDR3 is made up of 13 amino acids. The germline gives CDR1 SGHAT, CDR2 FQNNGV. V lost 5 bases and J lost 4, with 9 bases in between. The CDR3 is CASSTQGNQPQHF. Written as DNA, the CDR3 is TGTGCCAGCAGCACACAGGGAAATCAGCCCCAGCATTTT. Together with reference TRBV11-2 and TRBJ1-5, the CDR3 gives the full variable domain: EAGVAQSPRYKIIEKRQSVAFWCNPISGHATLYWYQQILGQGPKLLIQFQNNGVVDDSQLPKDRFSAERLKGVDSTLKIQPAKLEDSAVYLCASSTQGNQPQHFGDGTRLSIL.

This clone was seen a few times. A far larger clone lies a single base away; this is likely a read error. The chain has TRBV10-3 and TRBJ2-5, with no clear D. Per germline, CDR1 ENHRY and CDR2 SYGVKD. V dropped 2 bases and J dropped 5 bases, with 6 bases sitting between them. CDR3 size: 12 residues. The CDR3 is CAISEIVETQYF. Written as DNA, the CDR3 is TGTGCCATCAGTGAGATTGTGGAGACCCAGTACTTC.

This clone has only a few counts. The chain combines TRBV7-2 with TRBJ2-6; D is unclear. The V end lost 6 bases, the J end lost 2 bases, and 8 bases lay between the germline ends. The germline gives CDR1 SGHTA, CDR2 FQGNSA. The CDR3 runs 14 residues. The CDR3 loop reads CASRTGAGANVLTF. The DNA for the CDR3 is TGTGCCAGCAGGACCGGAGCTGGGGCCAACGTCCTGACTTTC.

The gene calls are TRBV27 and TRBJ1-1, with D uncertain. V lost 5 bases, J lost 4 bases, and 11 bases lay in between. CDR1 is MNHEY, CDR2 SMNVEV, per germline (reference sequence). This CDR3 has 13 residues. CDR3 protein: CASSLGRSTEAFF. The CDR3 nucleotides read TGTGCCAGCAGTCTAGGGAGATCCACTGAAGCTTTCTTT.